Presented here are 30 T cell receptor beta chains from one specimen sequenced in a study of T cell clusters in autoimmune cytopenias. TRB rearrangements were amplified by touch-down multiplex PCR with mixed TRB-A/B primers. TCRdb reprocessed the multiplex PCR reads and stores each CDR3 protein as one record, lacking DNA. In all, the sample yields thousands of distinct CDR3 sequences. Roughly 40,000 genome equivalents of blood DNA were amplified for TRB. Separately, the same data were catalogued under a study of T cell repertoires in aging, cancer and after chemotherapy.

Sequencing was done on a sample of peripheral blood. These TCRs come from a human donor with an autoimmune cytopenia or autoimmune hepatitis (not recorded which).

The chain combines TRBV11-2 with TRBJ1-1; no DNA is available, so the TRBD1 call from TCRdb remains unchecked. Per germline, CDR1 SGHAT and CDR2 FQNNGV. CDR3 length equals 13 residues. The CDR3 sequence: CASKGPLNTEAFF. The full variable domain, its missing parts supplied by reference TRBV11-2 and TRBJ1-1, is EAGVAQSPRYKIIEKRQSVAFWCNPISGHATLYWYQQILGQGPKLLIQFQNNGVVDDSQLPKDRFSAERLKGVDSTLKIQPAKLEDSAVYLCASKGPLNTEAFFGQGTRLTVV.

The chain employs TRBV14 and TRBJ2-7. Germline V gene sequence: CDR1 SGHDN, CDR2 FVKESK. The CDR3 covers 14 residues. The CDR3 is CASSQVRGSYEQYF.

This chain joins TRBV6-6 and TRBJ2-7; lacking DNA, the TRBD2 call made by TCRdb goes unchecked. The CDR3 spans 14 residues. From germline, CDR1 is MNHNY and CDR2 SVGAGI (reference sequence). Here the CDR3 reads CASTPRGSSYEQYF.

The V and J genes are TRBV6-2 or TRBV6-3 and TRBJ2-1; the D call from TCRdb, TRBD1, cannot be confirmed without DNA. This CDR3 is built from 13 residues. CDR1 is MNHEY and CDR2 is SVGEGT in the germline V gene. The CDR3 here is CASFETGYHEQFF.

This chain connects TRBV4-1 to TRBJ1-6; the D call of TRBD1 rests on TCRdb alone, since no DNA is present to check it. The CDR3 has 15 residues. CDR1 is MGHRA, CDR2 YSYEKL, per germline. This chain's CDR3 is CASSQEELRGAPLHF.

Its frequency marks this clonotype as medium-sized. This chain uses TRBV20-1 with TRBJ2-3; checking the TCRdb D call of TRBD2 is not possible without DNA. The CDR3 runs to 12 residues. Germline V gene data show CDR1 as DFQATT and CDR2 as SNEGSKA (reference sequence). CDR3 loop: CSASGSADTQYF.

This clonotype registers medium-sized by frequency. The gene calls are TRBV15 and TRBJ1-2; TCRdb calls TRBD1, which cannot be checked without DNA. The CDR3 loop spans 14 amino acids. Germline values: CDR1 LNHNV, CDR2 YYDKDF (reference sequence). This CDR3 reads CATSRDWGRHGYTF.

Its frequency marks this clonotype as medium-sized (0.01 to 0.1%). The chain has TRBV2 and TRBJ1-4. The CDR3 loop spans 14 amino acids. In germline, CDR1 is SNHLY, CDR2 FYNNEI. The CDR3 sequence: CASRARAQGEKLFF.

The chain recombines TRBV10-3 with TRBJ1-2; no DNA is available, so the TRBD1 call from TCRdb remains unchecked. The CDR3 has 14 residues. Germline CDR1 ENHRY, CDR2 SYGVKD. The CDR3: CATQGPLGGYGYTF.

The CDR3 region is CASSRVDYEQYF. This chain uses TRBV7-2 with TRBJ2-7. There are 12 residues in the CDR3. The germline CDR1 and CDR2 sequences are SGHTA and FQGNSA.

The gene calls are TRBV6-5 and TRBJ1-2. The CDR3 runs 14 residues. Germline CDR1 MNHEY, CDR2 SVGAGI. CDR3: CASSETIGRDGYTF.

The V and J genes are TRBV20-1 and TRBJ2-7; there is no DNA to check the TCRdb D call of TRBD1. The CDR3 sequence is 14 residues long. CDR1 is DFQATT, CDR2 SNEGSKA, per germline (reference sequence). This chain's CDR3 is CSARDDSGGYEQYF.

The CDR3: CASRNTARDRGVRGYTF. The gene calls are TRBV6-5 and TRBJ1-2; with no DNA, the TCRdb D assignment of TRBD1 cannot be verified. Germline V gene data show CDR1 as MNHEY and CDR2 as SVGAGI. The CDR3 runs 17 residues.

The rearrangement joins TRBV24-1 to TRBJ2-7; TCRdb's D call of TRBD1 is untestable without DNA. Germline-derived CDR1 and CDR2 are KGHDR and SFDVKD. The CDR3 extends over 14 amino acids. The CDR3 sequence: CATSRQSPSYEQYF.

This clonotype is medium-sized by frequency. This chain links TRBV6-5 with TRBJ1-2; TCRdb proposes TRBD1, but this gene call is untestable without DNA. CDR3 length: 15 residues. Germline values: CDR1 MNHEY, CDR2 SVGAGI. The CDR3 here is CASSYVGTGELGYTF.

J is TRBJ2-5 and V is TRBV12-3 or TRBV12-4. The CDR3 extends over 14 amino acids. CDR3 region: CASSFRWTFETQYF.

The chain joins TRBV7-2 to TRBJ2-7; with no DNA, the TCRdb D assignment of TRBD1 cannot be verified. In germline, CDR1 is SGHTA, CDR2 FQGNSA. The CDR3 has 13 amino acids. The CDR3 reads CASSLKTGVEQYF.

The chain is built from TRBV20-1 and TRBJ1-2. The CDR3 is 13 amino acids. Germline CDR1 DFQATT, CDR2 SNEGSKA (reference sequence). The CDR3: CSAWPRLEYGYTF.

This clonotype is called medium-sized based on its frequency. This chain uses TRBV29-1 with TRBJ1-2. From germline, CDR1 is SQVTM and CDR2 ANQGSEA. The CDR3 sequence is 12 residues long. The CDR3 sequence is CSVRSANYGYTF.

The chain recombines TRBV6-5 with TRBJ2-2; TCRdb's assignment of TRBD1 cannot be checked, as there is no DNA. The CDR3 covers 14 residues. Germline-derived CDR1 and CDR2 are MNHEY and SVGAGI. CDR3 region: CASSYGGDSGELFF.

V usage is TRBV12-3 or TRBV12-4 and J usage is TRBJ2-1. CDR3 length: 13 amino acids. CDR3 residues: CASNLGSYNEQFF.

This clonotype counts as medium-sized (0.01 to 0.1%) by frequency. The chain employs TRBV20-1 and TRBJ1-2. The CDR3 runs to 11 residues. Germline V CDR1 and CDR2: DFQATT, SNEGSKA (reference sequence). CDR3 protein: CSARDGTGYTF.

The chain carries TRBV5-5 and TRBJ2-3; lacking DNA, the TRBD1 call made by TCRdb goes unchecked. The CDR3 is 16 amino acids. Per germline, CDR1 SGHKS and CDR2 YYEKEE (reference sequence). The CDR3 sequence is CASSLAFRGLGDTQYF. Using reference TRBV5-5 and TRBJ2-3 for the parts outside the CDR3, the full variable domain is DAGVTQSPTHLIKTRGQQVTLRCSPISGHKSVSWYQQVLGQGPQFIFQYYEKEERGRGNFPDRFSARQFPNYSSELNVNALLLGDSALYLCASSLAFRGLGDTQYFGPGTRLTVL.

The rearrangement links TRBV7-2 to TRBJ1-4. This CDR3 spans 15 amino acids. Germline CDR1 is SGHTA and CDR2 is FQGNSA. CDR3 protein: CASSLGPATNEKLFF.

This clonotype is medium-sized by frequency. The gene calls are TRBV30 and TRBJ1-2; TCRdb gives TRBD1 as the D gene, but with no DNA this cannot be confirmed. CDR3 length equals 12 residues. CDR1 and CDR2 (germline): GTSNPN, SVGIG (reference sequence). This chain's CDR3 is CAWPNRADGYTF.

Judged by frequency, this clonotype is medium-sized. The rearrangement joins TRBV20-1 to TRBJ2-7; the D gene TCRdb calls, TRBD1, cannot be checked with no DNA. CDR1 and CDR2 from the germline V gene are DFQATT and SNEGSKA (reference sequence). The CDR3 extends over 11 amino acids. This CDR3 reads CSAFREREQYF.

The chain employs TRBV10-3 and TRBJ1-5. The CDR3 consists of 17 residues. Germline CDR1 reads ENHRY; CDR2 reads SYGVKD. This CDR3 reads CASSLGRGSPSNQPQHF.

This chain joins TRBV20-1 and TRBJ2-7; TCRdb's D call of TRBD2 is untestable without DNA. This CDR3 contains 15 residues. Germline CDR1 reads DFQATT; CDR2 reads SNEGSKA (reference sequence). This CDR3 is CSARRGTSGSYEQYF.

This clonotype is identified as medium-sized (0.01 to 0.1%) from frequency. The CDR3 is CASSLSRGQGAGGYTF. The chain recombines TRBV27 with TRBJ1-2; the TCRdb D gene call, TRBD1, has no DNA to confirm it. The germline V gene has CDR1 MNHEY and CDR2 SMNVEV (reference sequence). The CDR3 is made up of 16 amino acids.

Frequency places this clonotype as medium-sized (0.01 to 0.1%). V and J are TRBV30 and TRBJ2-5. Per the germline V gene, CDR1 is GTSNPN and CDR2 is SVGIG (reference sequence). CDR3 size: 13 residues. CDR3 amino acids: CAWRVGSTETQYF.